The 29 T cell receptor beta chains reported below all come from one sample, sequenced in a study of TIL therapy for anti-PD-1-resistant metastatic lung cancer. The time point here: pre-treatment sample, taken before nivolumab and TIL therapy. Tumor tissue came from excised metastases, mostly pleural nodules or supraclavicular lymph nodes. The libraries were made with immunoSEQ v3. Data came from immunoSEQ multiplex PCR; TCRdb stores just in-frame clones and leaves some out. The table records about 100,000 clones, 65% of them present only once. Sequenced here: tumor tissue, sampled at baseline. These TCRs come from a person between 25 and 80 years old with non-small cell lung cancer.

The CDR3 sequence is CAWVRALTDTQYF. Written as DNA, the CDR3 is TGTGCCTGGGTCCGGGCCCTCACAGATACGCAGTATTTT. This chain uses TRBV30 with TRBJ2-3, with D unresolved. Germline loops: CDR1 GTSNPN, CDR2 SVGIG (reference sequence). The CDR3 sequence is 13 residues long. The V end lost 5 bases, the J end lost 2 bases, and 11 bases lay between the germline ends.

This clone occurred a few times. The rearrangement joins TRBV2 to TRBJ1-4, with 9 bases fitting TRBD1. V dropped 8 bases and J dropped 3; count of bases not matched to a gene: 7. The CDR3 has 15 residues. Germline V gives CDR1 SNHLY, CDR2 FYNNEI. CDR3 DNA sequence: TGTGCCAGCGGAGGGGGACAGGGTCCTAATGAAAAACTGTTTTTT. Its protein is CASGGGQGPNEKLFF.

The J gene is TRBJ1-6, the V gene TRBV12-3 or TRBV12-4; D uncertain. V was cut by 3 bases and J by 9 bases, with 6 bases left in between. The CDR3 totals 12 residues. CDR3 region: CASSFVGSPLHF. The CDR3 DNA reads TGTGCCAGCAGTTTTGTGGGTTCACCCCTCCACTTT.

The chain recombines TRBV5-6 with TRBJ2-5, with 7 bases identical to TRBD2. The J segment lost 5 bases and the V segment lost 4 bases, leaving 11 bases of the junction unmatched. The CDR3 runs 15 residues. Per the germline V gene, CDR1 is SGHDT and CDR2 is YYEEEE. The chain's CDR3 is CASSVRLLAQETQYF. The CDR3 bases are TGTGCCAGCAGCGTCCGATTACTAGCGCAGGAGACCCAGTACTTC. The whole variable domain, filled in from reference TRBV5-6 and TRBJ2-5, reads DAGVTQSPTHLIKTRGQQVTLRCSPKSGHDTVSWYQQALGQGPQFIFQYYEEEERQRGNFPDRFSGHQFPNYSSELNVNALLLGDSALYLCASSVRLLAQETQYFGPGTRLLVL.

The gene calls are TRBV9 and TRBJ2-1; TRBD2 matches 10 bases. CDR3 length equals 15 residues. Germline V gene lookup returns CDR1 SGDLS and CDR2 YYNGEE. V trimming: 4 bases; J trimming: 6 bases; junction bases outside the gene matches: 7. CDR3 amino acids: CASSSSSGGGNEQFF. As DNA, the CDR3 is TGTGCCAGCAGCTCCTCTAGCGGGGGTGGCAATGAGCAGTTCTTC.

The chain joins TRBV7-9 to TRBJ2-7; D possibly corresponds to TRBD1 (5 bases). The CDR3 consists of 17 residues. Germline V gives CDR1 SEHNR, CDR2 FQNEAQ (reference sequence). V lost 2 bases to trimming and J lost 2 bases, with 19 bases between them. The chain's CDR3 is CASSLPRLDSSTYEQYF. As DNA, the CDR3 is TGTGCCAGCAGCTTACCCCGACTCGACAGCTCCACCTACGAGCAGTACTTC.

V usage is TRBV24-1 and J usage is TRBJ1-4; no firm D call. Germline V gene sequence: CDR1 KGHDR, CDR2 SFDVKD. The CDR3 spans 11 residues. Trimming removed 5 bases at V and 7 bases at J, with 4 bases between. CDR3 DNA: TGTGCCACCAGTGGAGGTGAAAAACTGTTTTTT. This translates into CATSGGEKLFF.

This clone appeared once. The chain combines TRBV9 with TRBJ2-2, with 7 bases fitting TRBD1. Losses at the gene ends were 4 bases for V and 2 bases for J; bases not matched to a gene: 8. In germline, CDR1 is SGDLS, CDR2 YYNGEE. This CDR3 region has 16 residues. CDR3 protein: CASSITGQANTGELFF. The DNA for the CDR3 is TGTGCCAGCAGCATAACCGGACAGGCTAACACCGGGGAGCTGTTTTTT.

The genes are TRBV6-5 and TRBJ2-1, with a weak D call TRBD2 (6 bases). V dropped 0 bases and J dropped 12 bases, with 21 bases sitting between them. Germline V lookup: CDR1 MNHEY, CDR2 SVGAGI. The CDR3 runs to 16 residues. CDR3 DNA sequence: TGTGCCAGCAGTTACTCGGGGGGAACCCCGCCGAGAGGGCAGTTCTTC. Amino acids: CASSYSGGTPPRGQFF.

The rearrangement links TRBV30 to TRBJ1-4; the D gene is possibly TRBD1 (6 bases). V dropped 0 bases and J dropped 7 bases, with 15 bases sitting between them. Germline loops: CDR1 GTSNPN, CDR2 SVGIG (reference sequence). The CDR3 loop spans 15 amino acids. This chain's CDR3 is CAWSVLGQGGEKLFF. CDR3 bases: TGTGCCTGGAGTGTACTAGGCCAAGGGGGTGAAAAACTGTTTTTT. The variable domain in full, completed from reference TRBV30 and TRBJ1-4, reads SQTIHQWPATLVQPVGSPLSLECTVEGTSNPNLYWYRQAAGRGLQLLFYSVGIGQISSEVPQNLSASRPQDRQFILSSKKLLLSDSGFYLCAWSVLGQGGEKLFFGSGTQLSVL.

J is TRBJ2-1 and V is TRBV9; D gene uncertain. Trimming took off 0 bases at V and 8 bases at J, with 15 bases between the two ends. Per the germline V gene, CDR1 is SGDLS and CDR2 is YYNGEE. The CDR3 sequence is 15 residues long. The CDR3 coding sequence is TGTGCCAGCAGCGTAGACGGAATCGTCGAGGATGAGCAGTTCTTC. Its translation is CASSVDGIVEDEQFF.

The chain couples TRBV4-1 to TRBJ2-7; D possibly matches TRBD1 or TRBD2 (5 bases each). The germline V and J ends were trimmed by 4 bases and 2 bases, with 15 bases remaining between them. The CDR3 spans 15 residues. In germline, CDR1 is MGHRA, CDR2 YSYEKL. DNA of the CDR3: TGCGCCAGCAGCCCCCGGGACCCATACGCCTACGAGCAGTACTTC. It is translated as CASSPRDPYAYEQYF.

This chain uses TRBV28 with TRBJ1-1; D call uncertain. The CDR3 covers 13 residues. The V end lost 9 bases, the J end lost 1 base, and 12 bases lay between the germline ends. Germline V gives CDR1 MDHEN, CDR2 SYDVKM. CDR3 sequence reads: CASQRLGNTEAFF. The CDR3 DNA reads as TGTGCCAGTCAGAGGCTCGGGAACACTGAAGCTTTCTTT.

The rearrangement uses TRBV4-3 and TRBJ2-1, with TRBD2 as a possible D gene (6 bases). The V end was cut by 3 bases, the J end by 2 bases, with 11 bases between. Germline assignment: CDR1 LGHNA and CDR2 YSLEER. This CDR3 is built from 15 residues. CDR3 coding DNA: TGCGCCAGCAGCCATGACGCGGGGACCTACAATGAGCAGTTCTTC. Protein product: CASSHDAGTYNEQFF.

The chain joins TRBV5-1 to TRBJ2-1; no clear D. V was trimmed by 1 base and J by 0 bases, leaving 5 bases between them. Germline assignment: CDR1 SGHRS and CDR2 YFSETQ. The CDR3 loop spans 14 amino acids. The CDR3 loop reads CASSLRSSYNEQFF. For the CDR3, the DNA is TGCGCCAGCAGCTTGAGGAGCTCCTACAATGAGCAGTTCTTC.

This chain connects TRBV28 to TRBJ2-2; D not certain. Germline CDR1 is MDHEN and CDR2 is SYDVKM. CDR3 length equals 13 residues. The germline V and J ends were trimmed by 6 bases and 0 bases, with 5 bases remaining between them. The CDR3 DNA sequence: TGTGCCAGCAGACACTCGAACACCGGGGAGCTGTTTTTT. Encoded protein: CASRHSNTGELFF.

This chain connects TRBV11-2 to TRBJ1-3; 9 nucleotides align to TRBD1. CDR3 length: 15 amino acids. J lost 4 bases, V lost 5 bases, and 6 bases had no gene match. Germline V gives CDR1 SGHAT, CDR2 FQNNGV. CDR3: CASSDMGQGGNTIYF. The CDR3 DNA reads as TGTGCCAGCAGCGACATGGGACAGGGAGGAAACACCATATATTTT.

There are a few counts of this clone. The CDR3 sequence: CASSATGEVEQYF. CDR3 in DNA: TGTGCCAGCAGCGCAACAGGGGAGGTAGAGCAGTACTTC. The chain carries TRBV9 and TRBJ2-7, with D possibly TRBD1 on 7 matching bases. V shed 3 bases and J shed 7 bases, with 14 bases lying between them. This CDR3 comprises 13 residues. The V gene's germline CDR1 is SGDLS and CDR2 YYNGEE.

The chain recombines TRBV5-1 with TRBJ2-7; D is uncertain. The V gene lost 0 bases and the J gene lost 4 bases, with 11 bases spanning the gap. The CDR3 consists of 14 residues. Germline loops: CDR1 SGHRS, CDR2 YFSETQ. CDR3 in DNA: TGCGCCAGCAGCTTGGACCAGCCGCCTTACGAGCAGTACTTC. This sequence encodes CASSLDQPPYEQYF.

The V and J genes are TRBV18 and TRBJ1-3; D gene unclear. Germline V gene sequence: CDR1 KGHSH, CDR2 LQKENI. V was pared by 0 bases and J by 0 bases, with 9 bases between. This CDR3 contains 16 residues. The CDR3, as DNA: TGTGCCAGCTCACCACCGAGCCAAAGCTCTGGAAACACCATATATTTT. It is translated as CASSPPSQSSGNTIYF. Complete variable domain (other parts from reference TRBV18 and TRBJ1-3): NAGVMQNPRHLVRRRGQEARLRCSPMKGHSHVYWYRQLPEEGLKFMVYLQKENIIDESGMPKERFSAEFPKEGPSILRIQQVVRGDSAAYFCASSPPSQSSGNTIYFGEGSWLTVV.

This chain connects TRBV23-1 to TRBJ1-5; the match to TRBD1 covers 8 bases. TRBV23-1 is classed as an ORF, of uncertain function. This CDR3 has 17 residues. V lost 2 bases, J lost 6 bases, and 12 bases stayed unmatched. The CDR3 sequence is CASSQVKETGEGQPQHF. DNA for the CDR3: TGCGCCAGCAGTCAAGTTAAAGAGACAGGGGAGGGTCAGCCCCAGCATTTT.

The chain couples TRBV4-2 to TRBJ2-1; TRBD2 is a possible D gene (5 bases). The V end was cut by 4 bases, the J end by 2 bases, with 15 bases between. This CDR3 is built from 16 residues. CDR1 and CDR2 (germline): LGHNA, YNFKEQ. This chain's CDR3 is CASSRTLDSAYNEQFF. CDR3 coding DNA: TGTGCCAGCAGCCGAACTTTGGATAGCGCCTACAATGAGCAGTTCTTC.

This clone showed up just a few times. The V call is TRBV12-3 or TRBV12-4, the J call TRBJ1-4, with unresolved D. The CDR3 is made up of 11 amino acids. Trimming took 3 bases from V and 8 from J, leaving 4 bases between them. The CDR3 loop is CASSLTEKLFF. The CDR3 nucleotides are TGTGCCAGCAGTTTGACAGAAAAACTGTTTTTT.

V is TRBV25-1 and J is TRBJ1-5, with TRBD1 identical over 7 bases. Germline V gene data show CDR1 as MGHDK and CDR2 as SYGVNS. Losses at the gene ends were 5 bases for V and 4 bases for J; bases not matched to a gene: 5. This CDR3 spans 14 amino acids. The CDR3 is CASSLTGSNQPQHF. The CDR3 bases are TGTGCCAGCAGTCTGACAGGGTCAAATCAGCCCCAGCATTTT. Full variable domain (remainder filled in from reference TRBV25-1 and TRBJ1-5): EADIYQTPRYLVIGTGKKITLECSQTMGHDKMYWYQQDPGMELHLIHYSYGVNSTEKGDLSSESTVSRIRTEHFPLTLESARPSHTSQYLCASSLTGSNQPQHFGDGTRLSIL.

The genes are TRBV7-9 and TRBJ2-5, with 9 bases aligning to TRBD1. V shed 5 bases, J shed 5 bases, and the junction held 12 bases outside the gene matches. CDR3 size: 16 residues. Looked up from germline, CDR1 is SEHNR and CDR2 is FQNEAQ (reference sequence). The CDR3 DNA sequence: TGTGCCAGCAGCCCTATCTCCGGGACAGGGTGGGAGACCCAGTACTTC. Translating gives CASSPISGTGWETQYF. The full variable domain, its missing parts supplied by reference TRBV7-9 and TRBJ2-5, is DTGVSQNPRHKITKRGQNVTFRCDPISEHNRLYWYRQTLGQGPEFLTYFQNEAQLEKSRLLSDRFSAERPKGSFSTLEIQRTEQGDSAMYLCASSPISGTGWETQYFGPGTRLLVL.

The rearrangement uses TRBV7-2 and TRBJ1-4, with a tentative D call TRBD1 (6 bases). This CDR3 comprises 14 residues. V gave up 5 bases and J gave up 7 bases, with 14 bases separating them. Per germline, CDR1 SGHTA and CDR2 FQGNSA. The CDR3 nucleotides read TGTGCCAGCAGCCTAGGGGGGCAGAGTGAAAAACTGTTTTTT. Translated, it gives CASSLGGQSEKLFF.

This clone was detected once. The chain recombines TRBV19 with TRBJ1-5; D is ambiguous. V shed 3 bases and J shed 0 bases, with 9 bases lying between them. The CDR3 runs 15 residues. Germline values: CDR1 LNHDA, CDR2 SQIVND (reference sequence). The CDR3 loop is CASSIEVPSNQPQHF. For the CDR3, the DNA is TGTGCCAGTAGTATCGAGGTTCCTAGCAATCAGCCCCAGCATTTT.

The gene calls are TRBV4-3 and TRBJ2-1; TRBD2 agrees at 14 bases. V gave up 0 bases and J gave up 7 bases; unmatched junction bases: 5. Germline V gene data show CDR1 as LGHNA and CDR2 as YSLEER. CDR3 length equals 17 residues. Here the CDR3 reads CASSQEGLAGAVNEQFF. The CDR3 region has the DNA TGCGCCAGCAGCCAAGAGGGACTAGCGGGGGCCGTGAATGAGCAGTTCTTC.

The chain joins TRBV30 to TRBJ1-2; D unclear. Germline V CDR1 and CDR2: GTSNPN, SVGIG (reference sequence). The CDR3 spans 15 residues. Trimming stripped 0 bases from V and 1 base from J, with 12 bases between. The CDR3 loop is CAWSVLSRVNYGYTF. The CDR3 nucleotides read TGTGCCTGGAGTGTACTCTCCAGAGTTAACTATGGCTACACCTTC.